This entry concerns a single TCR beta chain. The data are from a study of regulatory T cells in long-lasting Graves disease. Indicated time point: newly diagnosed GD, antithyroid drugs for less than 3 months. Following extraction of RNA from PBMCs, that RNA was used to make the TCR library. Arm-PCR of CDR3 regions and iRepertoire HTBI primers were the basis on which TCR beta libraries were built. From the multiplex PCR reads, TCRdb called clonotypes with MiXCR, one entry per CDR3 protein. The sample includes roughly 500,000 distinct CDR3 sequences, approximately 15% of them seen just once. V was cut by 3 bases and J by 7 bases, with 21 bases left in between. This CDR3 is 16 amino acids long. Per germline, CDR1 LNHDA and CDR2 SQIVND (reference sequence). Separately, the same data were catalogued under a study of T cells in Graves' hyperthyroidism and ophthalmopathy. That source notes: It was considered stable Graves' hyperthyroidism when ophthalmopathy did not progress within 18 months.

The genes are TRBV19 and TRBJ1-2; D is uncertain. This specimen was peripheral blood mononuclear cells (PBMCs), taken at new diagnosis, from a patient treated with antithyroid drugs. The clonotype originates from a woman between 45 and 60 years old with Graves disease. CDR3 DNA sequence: TGTGCCAGTAGTATTGTTCGGGGTCAGAGGACCTCTGGCTACACCTTC. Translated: CASSIVRGQRTSGYTF.